Presented here are 30 T cell receptor beta chains from one specimen sequenced in a study of shared clonotypes between healthy human individuals. The table came from immunoSEQ multiplex PCR; TCRdb's copy has only in-frame clones and leaves some out. The sample lists 950,000 to 1,100,000 clones; 70% to 80% were seen once. Sequencing input: memory CD4+ T cells sorted from blood. Subset here: CD45RA-negative fraction. The receptors originated from a man aged 18 to 35 in good health.

This clone was counted a few times. The chain combines TRBV5-1 with TRBJ2-2, with TRBD1 matching 9 bases. Germline trimming cut 4 bases from V and 6 bases from J; bases unmatched to any gene: 13. CDR1 is SGHRS, CDR2 YFSETQ, per germline. CDR3 size: 17 residues. The CDR3 region is CASSTGQGHISSGELFF. The CDR3 region has the DNA TGCGCCAGCAGCACCGGACAGGGGCATATTAGCTCCGGGGAGCTGTTTTTT.

Here the CDR3 DNA reads TGTGCCAGCAGTTTTAATACAGCCGGGACCCAGTACTTC. Its protein is CASSFNTAGTQYF. The chain is built from TRBV27 and TRBJ2-5; no clear D gene. Germline CDR1 MNHEY, CDR2 SMNVEV (reference sequence). The CDR3 length is 13 residues. V lost 3 bases, J lost 7 bases, and 12 bases lay in between.

This clone was seen a few times. CDR3 sequence (DNA): TGTGCCAGCAGCTTGGCCCTAGCGGACACCGGGGAGCTGTTTTTT. It translates to CASSLALADTGELFF. This chain links TRBV5-4 with TRBJ2-2; 7 bases map to TRBD2. CDR3 size: 15 residues. Trimming cost V 0 bases and J 3 bases; bases outside gene matches: 2. The germline V gene encodes CDR1 SGHNT and CDR2 YYREEE (reference sequence).

This clone has just a few counts. This chain uses TRBV2 with TRBJ1-3; D not resolved. The CDR3 is made up of 14 amino acids. The V end lost 4 bases, the J end lost 1 base, and 8 bases lay between the germline ends. Germline CDR1 is SNHLY and CDR2 is FYNNEI. The DNA for the CDR3 is TGTGCCAGCAGTGTATGGGGATCTGGAAACACCATATATTTT. It encodes CASSVWGSGNTIYF.

J is TRBJ2-7 and V is TRBV5-1; D possibly corresponds to TRBD2 (6 bases). In germline, CDR1 is SGHRS, CDR2 YFSETQ. This CDR3 region has 16 residues. V was pared by 1 base and J by 6 bases, with 20 bases between. This CDR3 reads CASSLWGRGEAGEQYF. The DNA of the CDR3 is TGCGCCAGCAGCTTGTGGGGTAGGGGTGAAGCGGGCGAGCAGTACTTC. The whole variable domain, remainder taken from reference TRBV5-1 and TRBJ2-7, is KAGVTQTPRYLIKTRGQQVTLSCSPISGHRSVSWYQQTPGQGLQFLFEYFSETQRNKGNFPGRFSGRQFSNSRSEMNVSTLELGDSALYLCASSLWGRGEAGEQYFGPGTRLTVT.

The chain employs TRBV7-8 and TRBJ2-3, with a possible D match to TRBD1 (5 bases). Germline V gives CDR1 SGHVS, CDR2 FQNEAQ. This CDR3 spans 18 amino acids. Trimming stripped 4 bases from V and 6 bases from J, with 26 bases between. The CDR3 spells CASSYTWGLRAGSDTQYF. The CDR3, as DNA: TGTGCCAGCAGCTACACTTGGGGTCTCAGGGCAGGTTCGGATACGCAGTATTTT. The variable domain in full, completed from reference TRBV7-8 and TRBJ2-3, reads GAGVSQSPRYKVAKRGQDVALRCDPISGHVSLFWYQQALGQGPEFLTYFQNEAQLDKSGLPSDRFFAERPEGSVSTLKIQRTQQEDSAVYLCASSYTWGLRAGSDTQYFGPGTRLTVL.

As regards this clone: Possible read error: a much larger clone is one base away. This CDR3 is also generated by other DNA sequences in the sample. The chain couples TRBV7-2 to TRBJ2-7; 11 bases align to TRBD2. CDR3 length equals 13 residues. Germline assignment: CDR1 SGHTA and CDR2 FQGNSA. CDR3 sequence: CASSLAGGYEQYF. Here the CDR3 DNA reads TGTGCCAGCAGCCTAGCGGGGGGCTACGAGCAGTACTTC.

Details on this clone: At one of its ends the junction is not consistent with the germline gene, which may arise from a read error. CDR3 in amino acids: CASLPPTGSGYTF. DNA for the CDR3: TGTGCCAGCTTACCACCAACAGGGAGCGGCTACACCTTC. The chain has TRBV18 and TRBJ1-2; a weak D match, TRBD1 (6 bases). The germline V gene encodes CDR1 KGHSH and CDR2 LQKENI. CDR3 length: 13 amino acids.

The gene calls are TRBV5-1 and TRBJ2-1, with D possibly being TRBD1 (6 bases). Germline assignment: CDR1 SGHRS and CDR2 YFSETQ. The CDR3 has 14 amino acids. V gave up 4 bases and J gave up 0 bases, with 8 bases separating them. The CDR3 DNA reads TGCGCCAGCAGCACGGACAGCTCCTACAATGAGCAGTTCTTC. It translates to CASSTDSSYNEQFF.

V is TRBV5-4 and J is TRBJ2-2; D may correspond to TRBD1 or TRBD2 (6 bases each). The CDR3 is 14 amino acids. Germline assignment: CDR1 SGHNT and CDR2 YYREEE (reference sequence). V shed 2 bases and J shed 7 bases, with 12 bases lying between them. CDR3 region: CASSLDGGIGELFF. The CDR3, as DNA: TGTGCCAGCAGCTTAGACGGGGGCATCGGGGAGCTGTTTTTT. Combining the CDR3 with reference TRBV5-4 and TRBJ2-2 gives the whole variable domain ETGVTQSPTHLIKTRGQQVTLRCSSQSGHNTVSWYQQALGQGPQFIFQYYREEENGRGNFPPRFSGLQFPNYSSELNVNALELDDSALYLCASSLDGGIGELFFGEGSRLTVL.

V usage is TRBV10-1 and J usage is TRBJ2-3, with TRBD1 as a possible D gene (7 bases). This CDR3 region has 15 residues. Germline assignment: CDR1 WNHNN and CDR2 SYGVQD (reference sequence). With 5 bases removed from V and 2 bases from J, the gap between germline ends came to 14 bases. The CDR3 coding sequence is TGCGCCAGCAGTCCCCGACAGGGACTCACAGATACGCAGTATTTT. Protein product: CASSPRQGLTDTQYF.

CDR3 nucleotide sequence: TGTGCCAGCAGTGCACGACTAGGCTTGGTTATCACAGATACGCAGTATTTT. It is translated as CASSARLGLVITDTQYF. The chain joins TRBV27 to TRBJ2-3; a possible D gene is TRBD2 (6 bases). V was shortened by 5 bases and J by 2 bases, with 20 bases between the two germline ends. Germline V CDR1 and CDR2: MNHEY, SMNVEV (reference sequence). The CDR3 totals 17 residues.

The table lists this clone with a few counts. Other DNA sequences in this sample translate to the same CDR3. The chain uses TRBV7-9 and TRBJ2-5, with 7 bases aligning to TRBD2. V lost 5 bases and J lost 2; bases outside the gene matches: 8. This CDR3 region has 15 residues. Germline CDR1 and CDR2: SEHNR and FQNEAQ (reference sequence). This CDR3 reads CASSVRLANQETQYF. The CDR3 DNA is TGTGCCAGCAGCGTCCGACTAGCAAATCAAGAGACCCAGTACTTC.

The chain combines TRBV5-1 with TRBJ2-3; TRBD2 matches 11 bases. Germline values: CDR1 SGHRS, CDR2 YFSETQ. The trim removed 10 bases at V and 6 bases at J, leaving 10 bases unmatched. There are 14 residues in the CDR3. The CDR3 loop reads CACGSGGAGDTQYF. In nucleotides, the CDR3 is TGCGCCTGCGGTAGCGGGGGGGCCGGGGATACGCAGTATTTT.

As to this clone: The same CDR3 can be traced to other DNA sequences in this sample. V usage is TRBV19 and J usage is TRBJ1-1; D gene unclear. Germline V gene sequence: CDR1 LNHDA, CDR2 SQIVND (reference sequence). The V end was cut by 3 bases, the J end by 5 bases, with 10 bases between. This CDR3 spans 13 amino acids. CDR3 in amino acids: CASSIRGLTEAFF. CDR3 coding DNA: TGTGCCAGTAGTATCCGAGGGCTTACTGAAGCTTTCTTT. Drawing the rest from reference TRBV19 and TRBJ1-1, the complete variable domain is DGGITQSPKYLFRKEGQNVTLSCEQNLNHDAMYWYRQDPGQGLRLIYYSQIVNDFQKGDIAEGYSVSREKKESFPLTVTSAQKNPTAFYLCASSIRGLTEAFFGQGTRLTVV.

This clone appeared a few times. The DNA of the CDR3 is TGCGCCAGCAGTCCCCTTTGGGCAGTTGGCACAGATACGCAGTATTTT. Translated: CASSPLWAVGTDTQYF. The V gene is TRBV23-1, the J gene TRBJ2-3; no clear D gene. TRBV23-1 is identified as an open reading frame with a role that is uncertain. CDR3 length equals 16 residues. Trimming took 4 bases from V and 1 from J, leaving 15 bases between them.

This rearrangement joins TRBV7-8 to TRBJ2-7, with 11 positions matching TRBD1. The trim removed 5 bases at V and 6 bases at J, leaving 6 bases unmatched. Germline-derived CDR1 and CDR2 are SGHVS and FQNEAQ. This CDR3 has 14 residues. The CDR3: CASSTGQGESEQYF. The DNA for the CDR3 is TGTGCCAGCAGCACGGGACAGGGGGAGAGCGAGCAGTACTTC.

This clone showed up just a few times. The rearrangement joins TRBV2 to TRBJ2-7; D gene unclear. Germline lookup yields CDR1 SNHLY and CDR2 FYNNEI. Trimming pared 7 bases from V and 3 bases from J, leaving 16 bases between. There are 14 residues in the CDR3. The chain's CDR3 is CASKAEVWIYEQYF. CDR3 nucleotide sequence: TGTGCCAGCAAAGCTGAGGTCTGGATCTACGAGCAGTACTTC.

The J gene is TRBJ1-1, the V gene TRBV6-1; D ambiguous. This CDR3 has 11 residues. V was shortened by 4 bases and J by 8 bases, with 8 bases between the two germline ends. Germline-derived CDR1 and CDR2 are MNHNS and SASEGT. In DNA form, the CDR3 reads TGTGCCAGCAGTGCCGCAGAGGAAGCTTTCTTT. This encodes CASSAAEEAFF.

The DNA of the CDR3 is TGTGCCAGCTCACCCCAGGGACCCCAGTACTTC. This encodes CASSPQGPQYF. J is TRBJ2-5 and V is TRBV18, with D perhaps assigned TRBD1 or TRBD2 (5 bases each). Trimming cost V 3 bases and J 9 bases, with 8 bases left between them. Germline CDR1 KGHSH, CDR2 LQKENI. The CDR3 is 11 amino acids.

This clone has a handful of counts. The genes are TRBV14 and TRBJ1-5; no definite D call. Trimming shortened V by 6 bases and J by 2 bases, and 8 bases separated the two germline ends. The CDR3 runs to 13 residues. Germline CDR1 and CDR2: SGHDN and FVKESK. The CDR3 coding sequence is TGTGCCAGCAGTGGGTCAGGCAATCAGCCCCAGCATTTT. Translated: CASSGSGNQPQHF.

This chain connects TRBV19 to TRBJ2-7, with 10 bases aligning to TRBD1. Per germline, CDR1 LNHDA and CDR2 SQIVND (reference sequence). With 3 bases clipped from V and 4 bases from J, the junction kept 3 bases outside the gene matches. This CDR3 is built from 14 residues. CDR3 sequence: CASSIDRGPYEQYF. The CDR3 nucleotides are TGTGCCAGTAGTATCGACAGGGGGCCGTACGAGCAGTACTTC.

J is TRBJ2-1 and V is TRBV4-3; D may match TRBD1 or TRBD2 (5 bases each). V lost 1 base, J lost 0 bases, and 13 bases lay in between. CDR1 is LGHNA and CDR2 is YSLEER in the germline V gene. The CDR3 is 17 amino acids. The CDR3 protein is CASSQAGGGSSYNEQFF. CDR3 nucleotides: TGCGCCAGCAGCCAAGCCGGTGGGGGAAGCTCCTACAATGAGCAGTTCTTC.

This clone was seen just once. This chain uses TRBV19 with TRBJ2-2; a possible D gene is TRBD2 (6 bases). Germline lookup yields CDR1 LNHDA and CDR2 SQIVND (reference sequence). Trimming removed 7 bases at V and 4 bases at J, with 13 bases between. This CDR3 has 14 amino acids. For the CDR3, the DNA is TGTGCCAGTACCCCGGGACTGGGCACCGGGGAGCTGTTTTTT. This sequence encodes CASTPGLGTGELFF.

V usage is TRBV12-5 and J usage is TRBJ2-2; the D call may be TRBD1 or TRBD2 (6 bases each). Germline loops: CDR1 LGHNT, CDR2 FRNRAP. CDR3 size: 14 residues. V gave up 7 bases and J gave up 6 bases, with 15 bases separating them. The CDR3 protein is CASATGAGPGELFF. CDR3 sequence (DNA): TGTGCTAGTGCAACGGGGGCGGGACCCGGGGAGCTGTTTTTT.

In DNA, the CDR3 is TGTGCCAGCAGCCCACCCATCCCGGGTGGGGACACTGAAGCTTTCTTT. It codes for CASSPPIPGGDTEAFF. The chain carries TRBV7-2 and TRBJ1-1, with no clear D. The CDR3 is made up of 16 amino acids. V lost 5 bases, J lost 3 bases, and 19 bases lay in between. CDR1 is SGHTA, CDR2 FQGNSA, per germline.

The chain has TRBV30 and TRBJ1-5, with D tentatively TRBD1 (5 bases). Germline V gene sequence: CDR1 GTSNPN, CDR2 SVGIG (reference sequence). The V end was cut by 8 bases, the J end by 4 bases, with 18 bases between. The CDR3 spans 14 residues. The CDR3 DNA is TGTGCCCCCGAGGGGAGGGGCGCAAATCAGCCCCAGCATTTT. Its translation is CAPEGRGANQPQHF.

The rearrangement links TRBV10-2 to TRBJ2-5, with 9 bases identical to TRBD2. Unmatched junction bases numbered 6, after V lost 0 bases and J lost 1 base. Germline CDR1 and CDR2: WSHSY and SAAADI. The CDR3 consists of 17 residues. Written as DNA, the CDR3 is TGCGCCAGCAGTGAGTCTGGTGCGGGGGGGCCCCAAGAGACCCAGTACTTC. It codes for CASSESGAGGPQETQYF.

The V gene is TRBV18, the J gene TRBJ2-6, with D unclear. The germline CDR1 and CDR2 sequences are KGHSH and LQKENI. Trimming removed 4 bases at V and 3 bases at J, with 10 bases between. This CDR3 comprises 15 residues. The CDR3 loop reads CASSHGVFGANVLTF. For the CDR3, the DNA is TGTGCCAGCTCACACGGAGTATTTGGGGCCAACGTCCTGACTTTC.

This clone came up once. The chain is built from TRBV6-5 and TRBJ1-5, with 7 bases that match TRBD1. Germline loops: CDR1 MNHEY, CDR2 SVGAGI. There are 13 residues in the CDR3. The J segment lost 4 bases and the V segment lost 6 bases, leaving 3 bases of the junction unmatched. The CDR3: CASRSGQNQPQHF. The CDR3 bases are TGTGCCAGCAGGTCGGGACAGAATCAGCCCCAGCATTTT.